This is a list of T cell receptor beta chains from one sample in a study of early T cells in non-severe SARS-CoV-2 infection. TCRdb called the 5' RACE reads again in MiXCR, with one record for every CDR3 protein. This table holds 35,000 to 50,000 distinct CDR3 sequences, about 6% found once. This specimen consisted of whole blood, obtained at baseline. These receptor sequences come from an adult who was a healthcare worker with PCR-confirmed SARS-CoV-2 infection or an uninfected control (not recorded which). CDR3s include the opening cysteine and the closing phenylalanine or tryptophan. Each record gives: D gene, J gene, V gene, clone size, CDR3 protein, CDR3 DNA. The D gene is left open where the match is weak. A clone size is listed for some rows: how often the clone was seen (once, few, many), or a class if it is expanded.

D gene: NA; J gene: TRBJ1-5; V gene: TRBV30; clone size: few; CDR3 protein: CAWSRPGSNQPQHF; CDR3 DNA: TGTGCCTGGAGTAGGCCAGGGAGCAATCAGCCCCAGCATTTT
D gene: TRBD1; J gene: TRBJ2-7; V gene: TRBV3-1; clone size: many; CDR3 protein: CASSQGTGVGQYF; CDR3 DNA: TGTGCCAGCAGCCAGGGGACAGGGGTCGGGCAGTACTTC
D gene: NA; J gene: TRBJ1-5; V gene: TRBV19; clone size: many; CDR3 protein: CASSMSFNSNQPQHF; CDR3 DNA: TGTGCCAGTAGTATGAGCTTTAATAGCAATCAGCCCCAGCATTTT
D gene: TRBD2; J gene: TRBJ2-1; V gene: TRBV12-3/TRBV12-4; clone size: many; CDR3 protein: CASSLGLAGVGEQFF; CDR3 DNA: TGTGCCAGCAGCCTGGGACTAGCGGGGGTTGGTGAGCAGTTCTTC
D gene: NA; J gene: TRBJ1-3; V gene: TRBV6-6; clone size: once; CDR3 protein: CASENMVNPGNTIYF; CDR3 DNA: TGTGCCAGCGAGAACATGGTAAACCCTGGAAACACCATATATTTT
D gene: NA; J gene: TRBJ1-2; V gene: TRBV20-1; clone size: NA; CDR3 protein: CSAKEGGYGYTF; CDR3 DNA: TGCAGTGCTAAAGAGGGAGGGTATGGCTACACCTTC
D gene: NA; J gene: TRBJ1-5; V gene: TRBV20-1; clone size: many; CDR3 protein: CSASRQPNQPQHF; CDR3 DNA: TGCAGTGCTAGTCGACAGCCAAATCAGCCCCAGCATTTT
D gene: NA; J gene: TRBJ2-7; V gene: TRBV6-5; clone size: many; CDR3 protein: CASTGAAYEQYF; CDR3 DNA: TGTGCCAGCACGGGCGCGGCCTACGAGCAGTACTTC
D gene: TRBD1; J gene: TRBJ1-6; V gene: TRBV9; clone size: NA; CDR3 protein: CASSVGQGRPPLHF; CDR3 DNA: TGTGCCAGCAGCGTAGGACAGGGTAGGCCACCCCTCCACTTT
D gene: NA; J gene: TRBJ2-3; V gene: TRBV6-2/TRBV6-3; clone size: few; CDR3 protein: CASNTALAGTDTQYF; CDR3 DNA: TGTGCCAGCAATACAGCGCTAGCTGGCACAGATACGCAGTATTTT
D gene: NA; J gene: TRBJ2-7; V gene: TRBV5-8; clone size: few; CDR3 protein: CASSARQVSSYEQYF; CDR3 DNA: TGTGCCAGCAGCGCCCGACAGGTGAGCTCCTACGAGCAGTACTTC
D gene: NA; J gene: TRBJ1-1; V gene: TRBV10-2; clone size: many; CDR3 protein: CASRGRGDTEAFF; CDR3 DNA: TGCGCCAGCAGAGGCAGAGGGGACACTGAAGCTTTCTTT
D gene: NA; J gene: TRBJ1-1; V gene: TRBV6-2/TRBV6-3; clone size: many; CDR3 protein: CASSPVLGGEAFF; CDR3 DNA: TGTGCCAGCAGTCCCGTCCTGGGGGGGGAAGCTTTCTTT
D gene: NA; J gene: TRBJ2-5; V gene: TRBV4-3; clone size: many; CDR3 protein: CASSQDIEETQYF; CDR3 DNA: TGCGCCAGCAGCCAAGATATCGAGGAGACCCAGTACTTC
D gene: NA; J gene: TRBJ2-6; V gene: TRBV7-8; clone size: few; CDR3 protein: CASSLGPSGANVLTF; CDR3 DNA: TGTGCCAGCAGCTTAGGGCCCTCTGGGGCCAACGTCCTGACTTTC
D gene: NA; J gene: TRBJ2-6; V gene: TRBV28; clone size: many; CDR3 protein: CASSLRGPGANVLTF; CDR3 DNA: TGTGCCAGCAGTTTAAGAGGGCCTGGGGCCAACGTCCTGACTTTC
D gene: TRBD1; J gene: TRBJ2-7; V gene: TRBV12-5; clone size: many; CDR3 protein: CASGRDRALTYEQYF; CDR3 DNA: TGTGCTAGTGGTAGAGACAGGGCGCTTACCTACGAGCAGTACTTC